The clone carrying this T cell receptor beta chain was seen many times. The source of the sample is a study of human T cells and chemical hapten exposure. V was shortened by 9 bases and J by 5 bases, with 16 bases between the two germline ends. The V gene's germline CDR1 is MNHEY and CDR2 SMNVEV (reference sequence). The CDR3 runs to 14 residues. A single record per CDR3 protein comes from TCRdb applying MiXCR to the RACE reads. The sample has nearly 110,000 distinct CDR3 sequences, about 12% seen once; the top ten hold 1.6%. Time point defined: pre-sensitization, week 0. Treatment in this sample: therapeutic diphenylcyclopropenone sensitization with weekly scalp DPC.

Sequences were derived from whole blood, sampled in connection with sensitization to the hapten diphenylcyclopropenone (DPC). The chain employs TRBV27 and TRBJ1-4; D might be TRBD1 (6 bases). The sequence derives from a woman between 50 and 59 years old with alopecia areata. Some clones in this sample may be carry-over from other donors' samples. The CDR3 DNA sequence: TGTGCCAGGTCCCCCGGGGGGGGCAATGAAAAACTGTTTTTT. It yields the protein CARSPGGGNEKLFF. The whole variable domain, filled in from reference TRBV27 and TRBJ1-4, reads EAQVTQNPRYLITVTGKKLTVTCSQNMNHEYMSWYRQDPGLGLRQIYYSMNVEVTDKGDVPEGYKVSRKEKRNFPLILESPSPNQTSLYFCARSPGGGNEKLFFGSGTQLSVL.